This T cell receptor (beta chain) is drawn from a study of cytomegalovirus exposure and HLA in healthy donors. Study overall: A previous analysis identified around 120 million unique TCR beta sequences derived from 180 million or so T cells.

The PCR used 60 Vbeta and 13 Jbeta primers. Clones were read by immunoSEQ multiplex PCR, and TCRdb kept only the in-frame ones, dropping some. This sample has 150,000 or so clones, with about 80% found just once. The CDR3 spans 17 residues. The germline CDR1 and CDR2 sequences are SGHDN and FVKESK. V shed 0 bases and J shed 6 bases, with 21 bases lying between them. The sequenced sample was PBMCs. This chain uses TRBV14 with TRBJ2-7, with D tentatively TRBD1 (6 bases). This TCR was sampled from a woman aged 45 to 65 in good health and CMV-seropositive. The chain's CDR3 is CASSQDTSSGDGFEQYF. CDR3 DNA: TGTGCCAGCAGCCAAGATACCTCTTCAGGGGACGGCTTCGAGCAGTACTTC.